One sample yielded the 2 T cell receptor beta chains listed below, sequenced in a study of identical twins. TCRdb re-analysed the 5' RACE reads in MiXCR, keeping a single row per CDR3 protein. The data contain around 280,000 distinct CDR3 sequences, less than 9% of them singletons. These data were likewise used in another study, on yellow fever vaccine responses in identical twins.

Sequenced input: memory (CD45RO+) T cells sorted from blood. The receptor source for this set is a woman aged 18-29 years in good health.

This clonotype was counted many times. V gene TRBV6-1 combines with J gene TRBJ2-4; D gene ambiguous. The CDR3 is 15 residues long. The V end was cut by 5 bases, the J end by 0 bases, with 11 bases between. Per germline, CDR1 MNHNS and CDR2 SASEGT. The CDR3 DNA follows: TGTGCCAGCAGTCTGGGCCATAAAGCCAAAAACATTCAGTACTTC. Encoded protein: CASSLGHKAKNIQYF.

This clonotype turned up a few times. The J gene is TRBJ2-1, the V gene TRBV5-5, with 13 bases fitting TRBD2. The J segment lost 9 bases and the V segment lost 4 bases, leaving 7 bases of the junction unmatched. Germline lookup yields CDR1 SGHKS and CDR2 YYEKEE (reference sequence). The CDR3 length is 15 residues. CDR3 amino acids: CASSEGLAGVGEQFF. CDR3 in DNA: TGTGCCAGCAGCGAAGGACTAGCGGGAGTTGGTGAGCAGTTCTTC.